The 20 T cell receptor beta chains listed next were all sequenced from one sample in a study of cytomegalovirus exposure and HLA in healthy donors. 60 Vbeta and 13 Jbeta primers were used in PCR. Profiled with immunoSEQ multiplex PCR; TCRdb holds only in-frame clones, not every one. The sample has 150,000 to 200,000 clones, around 84% seen once. Sequencing input: PBMCs. These receptor sequences come from a woman between 18 and 30 years old in good health and CMV-seronegative.

The gene calls are TRBV19 and TRBJ1-5; 11 nucleotides align to TRBD1. Trimming cost V 7 bases and J 3 bases; bases outside gene matches: 5. Per germline, CDR1 LNHDA and CDR2 SQIVND (reference sequence). The CDR3 loop spans 15 amino acids. The CDR3, as DNA: TGTGCCAGTAAGGACAGGGGGCAATTCAATCAGCCCCAGCATTTT. This encodes CASKDRGQFNQPQHF.

This clone was counted a few times. The V gene is TRBV5-1, the J gene TRBJ2-3; D perhaps matches TRBD1 (6 bases). Germline V gene lookup returns CDR1 SGHRS and CDR2 YFSETQ. This CDR3 region has 15 residues. The germline V and J ends were trimmed by 0 bases and 2 bases, with 10 bases remaining between them. CDR3: CASSLATGSTDTQYF. DNA of the CDR3: TGCGCCAGCAGCTTGGCAACAGGGTCCACAGATACGCAGTATTTT.

The chain couples TRBV12-5 to TRBJ2-7; D remains unclear. Trimming took 0 bases from V and 2 from J, leaving 11 bases between them. CDR1 is LGHNT and CDR2 is FRNRAP in the germline V gene. There are 15 residues in the CDR3. DNA for the CDR3: TGTGCTAGTGGTTTGGTACGGAGCAGCACCTACGAGCAGTACTTC. As protein: CASGLVRSSTYEQYF.

The V call is TRBV7-6, the J call TRBJ1-6, with 9 bases fitting TRBD1. Germline-derived CDR1 and CDR2 are SGHVS and FNYEAQ. The trim removed 0 bases at V and 10 bases at J, leaving 13 bases unmatched. The CDR3 is 18 amino acids. The CDR3 loop is CASSLAPGQGPLGSPLHF. The CDR3 bases are TGTGCCAGCAGCTTAGCGCCCGGACAGGGGCCTCTTGGATCACCCCTCCACTTT.

V is TRBV7-9 and J is TRBJ1-5, with D possibly matching TRBD1 (5 bases). V dropped 3 bases and J dropped 4 bases, with 13 bases sitting between them. This CDR3 has 15 amino acids. From germline, CDR1 is SEHNR and CDR2 FQNEAQ (reference sequence). CDR3 sequence (DNA): TGTGCCAGCAGCTTCGCAGGGAGGGAAAATCAGCCCCAGCATTTT. It yields the protein CASSFAGRENQPQHF.

The chain has TRBV9 and TRBJ2-1; 11 bases map to TRBD2. The CDR3 runs to 15 residues. Germline CDR1 SGDLS, CDR2 YYNGEE. V lost 2 bases to trimming and J lost 10 bases; unmatched junction nucleotides: 8. CDR3 sequence (DNA): TGTGCCAGCAGCGTCCATGGTAGCGGGAGGGTAGAGCAGTTCTTC. Translation gives CASSVHGSGRVEQFF.

In DNA, the CDR3 is TGTGCCAGCAGCTTAGTGGGGGAGGGTTTGGACACTGAAGCTTTCTTT. Translation gives CASSLVGEGLDTEAFF. The chain combines TRBV11-2 with TRBJ1-1; tentative D call: TRBD1 (5 bases). This CDR3 contains 16 residues. The V gene lost 1 base and the J gene lost 3 bases, with 15 bases spanning the gap. CDR1 and CDR2 from the germline V gene are SGHAT and FQNNGV.

The CDR3 sequence is CASSPPALLEQYF. CDR3 in DNA: TGTGCCAGCTCACCACCCGCACTTCTCGAGCAGTACTTC. The rearrangement uses TRBV18 and TRBJ2-7; D not certain. V lost 0 bases to trimming and J lost 6 bases, with 9 bases between them. CDR3 length: 13 residues. Germline CDR1 reads KGHSH; CDR2 reads LQKENI. Full variable domain (rest looked up from reference TRBV18 and TRBJ2-7): NAGVMQNPRHLVRRRGQEARLRCSPMKGHSHVYWYRQLPEEGLKFMVYLQKENIIDESGMPKERFSAEFPKEGPSILRIQQVVRGDSAAYFCASSPPALLEQYFGPGTRLTVT.

The CDR3 bases are TGTGCCAGCAGTTTCGGGTCCTCAGAACACCTAACCATATATTTT. Protein: CASSFGSSEHLTIYF. V is TRBV6-5 and J is TRBJ1-3, with no clear D. CDR1 is MNHEY and CDR2 is SVGAGI in the germline V gene. CDR3 size: 15 residues. V was trimmed by 4 bases and J by 10 bases, leaving 20 bases between them.

The V gene is TRBV6-1, the J gene TRBJ1-6; 8 bases align to TRBD1. Germline lookup yields CDR1 MNHNS and CDR2 SASEGT. There are 16 residues in the CDR3. The J segment lost 10 bases and the V segment lost 0 bases, leaving 8 bases of the junction unmatched. Here the CDR3 reads CASSEARQGRGSPLHF. The CDR3 nucleotides are TGTGCCAGCAGTGAAGCAAGACAGGGGAGAGGGTCACCCCTCCACTTT.

The chain uses TRBV5-4 and TRBJ2-3; 10 positions match TRBD2. CDR1 and CDR2 (germline): SGHNT, YYREEE (reference sequence). The V segment lost 4 bases and the J segment 15 bases; nucleotides outside the gene matches: 8. This CDR3 has 12 amino acids. This chain's CDR3 is CASSLDSGGSYF. The CDR3 nucleotides read TGTGCCAGCAGCCTCGATAGCGGGGGGAGCTATTTT.

This rearrangement joins TRBV6-6 to TRBJ2-7; D is unclear. The V end was cut by 0 bases, the J end by 3 bases, with 9 bases between. CDR3 length: 14 amino acids. CDR1 and CDR2 from the germline V gene are MNHNY and SVGAGI (reference sequence). CDR3 sequence: CASSYSAESYEQYF. CDR3 coding DNA: TGTGCCAGCAGTTACTCGGCCGAAAGCTACGAGCAGTACTTC.

The chain recombines TRBV19 with TRBJ2-7; weak D call: TRBD2 (5 bases). Germline-derived CDR1 and CDR2 are LNHDA and SQIVND (reference sequence). The CDR3 totals 14 residues. Trimming pared 2 bases from V and 3 bases from J, leaving 11 bases between. CDR3 DNA sequence: TGTGCCAGTAGTATACGGGGTGAGGGCTACGAGCAGTACTTC. Its protein is CASSIRGEGYEQYF.

V gene TRBV29-1 combines with J gene TRBJ1-1; tentative D call: TRBD1 (5 bases). This CDR3 comprises 12 residues. Germline V gene lookup returns CDR1 SQVTM and CDR2 ANQGSEA. The V end lost 4 bases, the J end lost 2 bases, and 8 bases lay between the germline ends. This CDR3 reads CSVGGGNTEAFF. The CDR3 coding sequence is TGCAGCGTTGGGGGGGGAAACACTGAAGCTTTCTTT.

The chain links TRBV11-2 to TRBJ1-2; TRBD1 matches 8 bases. V lost 4 bases to trimming and J lost 8 bases; unmatched junction nucleotides: 12. CDR3 length equals 15 residues. Germline assignment: CDR1 SGHAT and CDR2 FQNNGV. The CDR3 protein is CASSSPAGQGSGYTF. CDR3 DNA sequence: TGTGCCAGCAGCTCCCCCGCCGGACAGGGCAGCGGCTACACCTTC.

CDR3 in amino acids: CASSAGQSATNEKLFF. The CDR3, as DNA: TGCGCCAGCAGCGCGGGACAGAGTGCAACTAATGAAAAACTGTTTTTT. This chain joins TRBV5-1 and TRBJ1-4, with 7 bases aligning to TRBD1. Germline lookup yields CDR1 SGHRS and CDR2 YFSETQ. V shed 4 bases and J 0 bases; nucleotides not matched to a gene: 6. This CDR3 has 16 residues.

A remark on this clone: The sample contains more than one DNA sequence encoding this CDR3. V usage is TRBV27 and J usage is TRBJ2-5, with 7 bases matching TRBD2. Losses at the gene ends were 5 bases for V and 2 bases for J; bases not matched to a gene: 8. Germline CDR1 is MNHEY and CDR2 is SMNVEV (reference sequence). The CDR3 has 15 amino acids. CDR3 nucleotide sequence: TGTGCCAGCAGTATTGGTGGGGGGGGACAAGAGACCCAGTACTTC. Translated: CASSIGGGGQETQYF.

J is TRBJ2-1 and V is TRBV7-6; D gene uncertain. Germline loops: CDR1 SGHVS, CDR2 FNYEAQ. This CDR3 has 12 amino acids. The V and J ends lost 3 bases and 4 bases respectively, with 4 bases between them. In DNA, the CDR3 is TGTGCCAGCAGCTTGAGTTACAATGAGCAGTTCTTC. Its protein product is CASSLSYNEQFF.

CDR3 sequence: CASSIVFRASGTVGRGSYEQYF. CDR3 bases: TGTGCCAGTAGTATTGTTTTTCGGGCGTCAGGGACAGTCGGTCGGGGCTCCTACGAGCAGTACTTC. The chain recombines TRBV19 with TRBJ2-7, with 7 bases identical to TRBD1. CDR1 is LNHDA, CDR2 SQIVND, per germline (reference sequence). The V gene end was trimmed by 3 bases and the J gene end by 0 bases; junction bases not matched to a gene: 26. The CDR3 length is 22 residues.

As for this clone: The conserved phenylalanine or tryptophan is not found at the CDR3 terminus, so this likely reflects a read error. The CDR3 region is CASSRGGYNSPLHS. The CDR3 nucleotides are TGTGCCAGCAGCCGGGGGGGCTATAATTCACCCCTCCACTCT. The chain carries TRBV6-5 and TRBJ1-6; D is perhaps TRBD1 (5 bases). Trimming pared 6 bases from V and 3 bases from J, leaving 9 bases between. Germline loops: CDR1 MNHEY, CDR2 SVGAGI. The CDR3 length is 14 residues.